The next 12 T cell receptor gamma chains were all read from a single sample in a study of gamma-delta chains in newborns, infants, children. TCRdb ran CATT on the reads. The sample includes around 2,500 gamma-chain clones, under 55% seen only once; the top ten take around 4.5%. Sequenced sample: blood. The receptors derive from a child who was a newborn, infant or young child, either healthy, febrile or measles-vaccinated (not recorded which).

In its sample, this clone was seen a few times. The chain couples TRGV4 to TRGJ1 or TRGJ2. CDR1 and CDR2 (germline): EGSTGY, YDSYTSSV. Trimming took 3 bases from V and 5 from J; bases not matched to a gene: 4. The CDR3 has 12 residues. The CDR3 loop reads CATWDFDYKKLF. DNA of the CDR3: TGTGCCACCTGGGATTTTGATTATAAGAAACTCTTT.

This clone was found once. The chain uses TRGV5 and TRGJP2. The J gene is absent in TCRdb and was assigned here via DNA matching to germline. The CDR3 is made up of 14 amino acids. Germline CDR1 and CDR2: VINAFY and YDVSNSKD. Germline trimming cut 0 bases from V and 9 bases from J; bases unmatched to any gene: 7. The CDR3 region is CATWDRHGNWIKTF. CDR3 in DNA: TGTGCCACCTGGGACAGGCATGGTAATTGGATCAAGACGTTT.

Comment on this clone: Germline and junction disagree at one end, which may indicate a read error. The rearrangement uses TRGV2 and TRGJ1 or TRGJ2. TCRdb leaves out the J gene; it was filled in here by matching the DNA to germline. Looked up from germline, CDR1 is EGSNGY and CDR2 is YDSYNSKV. CDR3 size: 12 residues. The CDR3 protein is CATGDGQNKKLF. In DNA, the CDR3 is TGTGCCACCGGGGACGGGCAAAACAAGAAACTCTTT.

This clone was observed a few times. The CDR3 DNA sequence: TGTGCCACCTGGGATAGGCGAGGGAGTAGTGATTGGATCAAGACGTTT. This codes for CATWDRRGSSDWIKTF. This chain links TRGV8 with TRGJP2. No J gene was available from TCRdb, and it was assigned here by a germline match of the DNA. The CDR3 loop spans 16 amino acids. V lost 0 bases and J lost 2; bases outside the gene matches: 6. Per germline, CDR1 VENAVY and CDR2 YDSYNSRV.

The chain employs TRGV4 and TRGJ1 or TRGJ2. As TCRdb names no J gene, one was assigned here on the basis of a DNA match to germline. With 5 bases clipped from V and 9 bases from J, the junction kept 10 bases outside the gene matches. The CDR3 has 12 residues. Germline V gene sequence: CDR1 EGSTGY, CDR2 YDSYTSSV. The CDR3 DNA reads TGTGCCACCTGGGCCGCCGGGGTTAAGAAACTCTTT. Residues: CATWAAGVKKLF.

Concerning this clone: One end of the junction is discordant with germline, which a read error may explain. CDR3 sequence: CATWDRRDWVKTF. CDR3 DNA sequence: TGTGCCACCTGGGACAGGCGAGATTGGGTCAAGACGTTT. The gene calls are TRGV3 and TRGJP2. TCRdb does not report a J gene; here it was assigned by matching the DNA to germline references. In germline, CDR1 is VTNTFY, CDR2 YDVSTARD (reference sequence). The CDR3 consists of 13 residues.

This clone occurred a few times. CDR3 in amino acids: CATWDGRDKKLF. The DNA of the CDR3 is TGTGCCACCTGGGATGGGCGAGATAAGAAACTCTTT. The V gene is TRGV4, the J gene TRGJ1 or TRGJ2. V lost 0 bases, J lost 8 bases, and 4 bases stayed unmatched. The germline gives CDR1 EGSTGY, CDR2 YDSYTSSV. This CDR3 has 12 amino acids.

The rearrangement joins TRGV4 to TRGJ1 or TRGJ2. TCRdb gives no J gene; it was assigned here by matching the DNA to germline. Germline CDR1 and CDR2: EGSTGY and YDSYTSSV. J lost 5 bases, V lost 3 bases, and 10 bases had no gene match. This CDR3 has 14 residues. The CDR3 loop is CATWDRRCDYKKLF. The DNA of the CDR3 is TGTGCCACCTGGGATAGGCGGTGTGATTATAAGAAACTCTTT.

V is TRGV8 and J is TRGJ1 or TRGJ2. Because TCRdb records no J gene, it was assigned here through a match of the DNA to germline. V was clipped by 5 bases and J by 3 bases; unmatched bases: 7. Germline CDR1 reads VENAVY; CDR2 reads YDSYNSRV. This CDR3 has 13 amino acids. The CDR3 nucleotides are TGTGCCACCTGGGCCCTTCCTTATTATAAGAAACTCTTT. Its protein product is CATWALPYYKKLF.

The chain combines TRGV4 with TRGJ1 or TRGJ2. The J gene, left out of TCRdb, was set here by checking the DNA against germline. CDR3 size: 14 residues. Germline V gene data show CDR1 as EGSTGY and CDR2 as YDSYTSSV. The V gene end was trimmed by 1 base and the J gene end by 3 bases; junction bases not matched to a gene: 6. CDR3 sequence: CATWDGPIYYKKLF. CDR3 in DNA: TGTGCCACCTGGGATGGCCCCATTTATTATAAGAAACTCTTT.

By share of the sample, this clone is large. The chain links TRGV3 to TRGJ1 or TRGJ2. Germline loops: CDR1 VTNTFY, CDR2 YDVSTARD (reference sequence). The CDR3 runs to 11 residues. V lost 0 bases and J lost 8; bases outside the gene matches: 1. For the CDR3, the DNA is TGTGCCACCTGGGACAGGCATAAGAAACTCTTT. Residues: CATWDRHKKLF.

Details on this clone: This may be a read error, as it is one base from a much larger clone. The chain has TRGV4 and TRGJ1 or TRGJ2. In the absence of a J gene in TCRdb, the DNA was matched to germline to assign it here. V lost 1 base and J lost 0; bases outside the gene matches: 6. Germline V CDR1 and CDR2: EGSTGY, YDSYTSSV. The CDR3 has 15 residues. The CDR3 sequence is CATWDGSSNYYKKLF. The DNA for the CDR3 is TGTGCCACCTGGGATGGCTCATCGAATTATTATAAGAAACTCTTT.